These 9 T cell receptor beta chains were sequenced from one sample in a study of early T cells in non-severe SARS-CoV-2 infection. TCRdb processed the 5' RACE reads anew with MiXCR; each CDR3 protein has one entry. The table lists around 70,000 distinct CDR3 sequences, around 9.9% of them singletons. The sequencing input was whole blood. The receptors stem from an adult who was a healthcare worker with PCR-confirmed SARS-CoV-2 infection or an uninfected control (not recorded which).

The chain carries TRBV30 and TRBJ1-1; 7 nucleotides match TRBD1. V lost 4 bases, J lost 0 bases, and 5 bases stayed unmatched. CDR1 and CDR2 from the germline V gene are GTSNPN and SVGIG (reference sequence). CDR3 length: 14 residues. In nucleotides, the CDR3 is TGTGCCTGGATACCGGGACAGCTGAACACTGAAGCTTTCTTT. It yields the protein CAWIPGQLNTEAFF.

This clonotype has just a few counts. The V call is TRBV3-1, the J call TRBJ2-7; D is undetermined. Looked up from germline, CDR1 is LGHDT and CDR2 is YNNKEL (reference sequence). The CDR3 contains 15 residues. V lost 0 bases, J lost 0 bases, and 9 bases lay in between. CDR3 DNA: TGTGCCAGCAGCCAAGAGGGCCTAAGCTCCTACGAGCAGTACTTC. It is translated as CASSQEGLSSYEQYF.

At least ten counts were recorded for this clonotype. The chain carries TRBV7-9 and TRBJ2-2; unclear D gene. V lost 6 bases and J lost 2, with 22 bases in between. Germline V gene lookup returns CDR1 SEHNR and CDR2 FQNEAQ (reference sequence). The length of the CDR3 is 18 residues. The CDR3, as DNA: TGTGCCAGCAGTTACCCCAACAAAGGGCGAACTAACACCGGGGAGCTGTTTTTT. Its translation: CASSYPNKGRTNTGELFF.

This chain links TRBV15 with TRBJ2-7, with TRBD2 identical over 7 bases. The CDR3 contains 15 residues. V was clipped by 1 base and J by 2 bases; unmatched bases: 5. Germline CDR1 and CDR2: LNHNV and YYDKDF (reference sequence). CDR3: CATSRGEAGAYEQYF. CDR3 nucleotide sequence: TGTGCCACCAGCAGAGGGGAGGCGGGAGCCTACGAGCAGTACTTC.

This clonotype came up a few times. The chain employs TRBV6-1 and TRBJ1-1; TRBD1 might be the D (6 bases). Deletions cut 6 bases from V and 12 bases from J, with 17 bases between. Germline-derived CDR1 and CDR2 are MNHNS and SASEGT. The CDR3 covers 12 residues. The CDR3 bases are TGTGCCAGCAGGAGGGGGGAGGAGAGGACTTTCTTT. Its translation: CASRRGEERTFF.

V usage is TRBV20-1 and J usage is TRBJ2-5, with 9 bases identical to TRBD2. The CDR3 has 15 residues. V gave up 1 base and J gave up 7 bases; unmatched junction bases: 10. Germline V gene data show CDR1 as DFQATT and CDR2 as SNEGSKA (reference sequence). The CDR3 DNA is TGCAGTGCTAGAGCCAGACTAGCGGTGCTAGGGACCCAGTACTTC. Its translation: CSARARLAVLGTQYF.

In its sample, this clonotype was seen a few times. The rearrangement joins TRBV11-2 to TRBJ2-3, with 7 bases matching TRBD2. V gave up 4 bases and J gave up 10 bases; unmatched junction bases: 5. Germline values: CDR1 SGHAT, CDR2 FQNNGV. The CDR3 is 12 residues long. Here the CDR3 reads CASSSGGGAQYF. Written as DNA, the CDR3 is TGTGCCAGCAGCTCCGGTGGGGGGGCGCAGTATTTT. Drawing the rest from reference TRBV11-2 and TRBJ2-3, the complete variable domain is EAGVAQSPRYKIIEKRQSVAFWCNPISGHATLYWYQQILGQGPKLLIQFQNNGVVDDSQLPKDRFSAERLKGVDSTLKIQPAKLEDSAVYLCASSSGGGAQYFGPGTRLTVL.

With respect to this clonotype: Its ends do not fully match the called genes, so a read error is possible. The chain is built from TRBV27 and TRBJ2-7; 7 bases map to TRBD1. Germline CDR1 MNHEY, CDR2 SMNVEV (reference sequence). The CDR3 has 13 residues. The CDR3 protein is CANSGQGVGEQYF. For the CDR3, the DNA is TGTGCCAACAGTGGCCAGGGGGTTGGTGAGCAGTACTTC.

V is TRBV28 and J is TRBJ2-3; 7 bases are a match to TRBD1. Germline V gives CDR1 MDHEN, CDR2 SYDVKM. This CDR3 has 14 amino acids. The V gene end was trimmed by 8 bases and the J gene end by 2 bases; junction bases not matched to a gene: 7. The CDR3, as DNA: TGTGCCAGCTTTAAGGGGGCCGCCACAGATACGCAGTATTTT. Amino acid sequence: CASFKGAATDTQYF.